These 11 T cell receptor beta chains came from one sample sequenced in a study of spatial heterogeneity in lung cancer. Study results and limitations: Tracking of tumor mutation counts was seen in expanded intratumoral alpha and beta TCR counts.

The antigens of these receptors remain unknown. TCRdb redid the calling of the 5' RACE reads with MiXCR, one entry per CDR3 protein. The sample includes 20,000 to 30,000 distinct CDR3 sequences, 8.8% of them seen just once. Time point of the sample: sample taken at primary tumor resection. The material was lung tumor tissue, obtained at surgery. The receptor set was obtained from a male donor with early-stage non-small cell lung cancer.

This clonotype was found many times. V is TRBV3-1 and J is TRBJ2-3, with unresolved D. The CDR3 loop spans 14 amino acids. Germline V gene lookup returns CDR1 LGHDT and CDR2 YNNKEL (reference sequence). V was pared by 0 bases and J by 0 bases, with 4 bases between. In DNA form, the CDR3 reads TGTGCCAGCAGCCAAGACGACAGCACAGATACGCAGTATTTT. It codes for CASSQDDSTDTQYF.

This CDR3 is CSAQPVRESFNEQFF. The CDR3 DNA reads as TGCAGTGCCCAACCCGTCAGGGAGTCATTCAATGAGCAGTTCTTC. V usage is TRBV20-1 and J usage is TRBJ2-1; the D gene could be TRBD1 or TRBD2 (5 bases each). Germline V CDR1 and CDR2: DFQATT, SNEGSKA (reference sequence). The CDR3 has 15 residues. V gave up 6 bases and J gave up 6 bases, with 21 bases separating them.

Points on this clonotype: At one end the junction does not follow the germline gene, possibly because of a read error. The chain's CDR3 is CASYRLSTGQLFF. In DNA, the CDR3 is TGTGCCAGCTACAGGTTAAGCACCGGGCAGCTGTTTTTT. The chain carries TRBV28 and TRBJ2-2, with a possible D match to TRBD1 (5 bases). In germline, CDR1 is MDHEN, CDR2 SYDVKM. The CDR3 length is 13 residues.

This clonotype was detected many times. This sequence joins TRBV6-5 and TRBJ2-7; D tentatively fits TRBD1 or TRBD2 (5 bases each). Trimming took 6 bases from V and 3 from J, leaving 15 bases between them. Germline assignment: CDR1 MNHEY and CDR2 SVGAGI. The CDR3 sequence is 14 residues long. DNA of the CDR3: TGTGCCAGCAGCTTTGGGACGGGAAACTACGAGCAGTACTTC. The encoded protein is CASSFGTGNYEQYF.

This clonotype was detected ten times or more. The chain carries TRBV7-2 and TRBJ2-7; 8 positions agree with TRBD2. Germline V gene lookup returns CDR1 SGHTA and CDR2 FQGNSA. V lost 5 bases to trimming and J lost 3 bases; unmatched junction nucleotides: 6. The CDR3 consists of 14 residues. The CDR3 coding sequence is TGTGCCAGCAGCGGAACTAGCGGTTTCTACGAGCAGTACTTC. Translated, it gives CASSGTSGFYEQYF.

By sample share, this clonotype is medium-sized. V and J are TRBV27 and TRBJ2-3; no reliable D call. V was trimmed by 6 bases and J by 2 bases, leaving 6 bases between them. CDR3 length equals 12 residues. CDR1 and CDR2 from the germline V gene are MNHEY and SMNVEV (reference sequence). The DNA for the CDR3 is TGTGCCAGCAGCACCTACACAGATACGCAGTATTTT. Translating gives CASSTYTDTQYF.

This clonotype was observed many times. CDR3 DNA sequence: TGTGCCAGCAGTTTAGTACAGGGGGCCGGTCAGCCCCAGCATTTT. This codes for CASSLVQGAGQPQHF. V gene TRBV12-3 or TRBV12-4 combines with J gene TRBJ1-5; 9 bases line up with TRBD1. The CDR3 is made up of 15 amino acids. With 1 base clipped from V and 6 bases from J, the junction kept 4 bases outside the gene matches.

This clonotype was seen repeatedly, ten times or more. The rearrangement links TRBV28 to TRBJ2-7; unclear D gene. Germline V gene lookup returns CDR1 MDHEN and CDR2 SYDVKM. The V end was cut by 6 bases, the J end by 2 bases, with 5 bases between. The CDR3 is made up of 11 amino acids. The DNA of the CDR3 is TGTGCCAGCAGGAGAACCTACGAGCAGTACTTC. Translating gives CASRRTYEQYF.

This clonotype was counted ten times or more. This chain joins TRBV20-1 and TRBJ1-1; possible D gene TRBD1, 5 bases. This CDR3 has 12 residues. The ends were cut back, 5 bases at V and 4 bases at J, with 11 bases in the middle. CDR1 and CDR2 from the germline V gene are DFQATT and SNEGSKA (reference sequence). The CDR3 spells CSAPRQFTEAFF. The CDR3 DNA reads TGCAGTGCTCCGAGACAGTTCACTGAAGCTTTCTTT.

This clonotype has a count of ten or more. This chain links TRBV6-4 with TRBJ2-2; unclear D gene. V lost 3 bases, J lost 2 bases, and 4 bases lay in between. The germline gives CDR1 MRHNA, CDR2 SNTAGT. This CDR3 is 13 amino acids long. Written as DNA, the CDR3 is TGTGCCAGCAGTGAAACTAACACCGGGGAGCTGTTTTTT. It codes for CASSETNTGELFF.

This clonotype was detected ten times or more. This sequence joins TRBV28 and TRBJ2-4, with D unclear. The CDR3 is 15 amino acids. Trimming took off 6 bases at V and 1 base at J, with 13 bases between the two ends. Germline V gene data show CDR1 as MDHEN and CDR2 as SYDVKM. The CDR3 loop reads CASREKGWAKNIQYF. DNA for the CDR3: TGTGCCAGCAGGGAGAAGGGATGGGCCAAAAACATTCAGTACTTC.